This TCR beta chain is from a study of cytomegalovirus exposure and HLA in healthy donors. Study results and caveats: Sequencing had likely introduced a cluster of highly shared sequence variants as an artifact. Earlier analysis yielded a pattern in which most TCR beta V segments were productive about 90% or about 30% of the time. For TCR beta chains, V- and J-gene trimming was later linked to a missense DCLRE1C variant.

This clone turned up a few times. Its antigen is undetermined. Use of 60 Vbeta and 13 Jbeta primers characterized the PCR. The data were produced by immunoSEQ multiplex PCR, yet TCRdb's version contains in-frame clones alone and is incomplete. The sample holds 120,000 or so clones, approximately 17% seen once. With V trimmed by 0 bases and J by 3 bases, 11 bases remained unmatched. The CDR3 sequence is 18 residues long. The germline CDR1 and CDR2 sequences are LNHDA and SQIVND (reference sequence). The source is a female donor in good health and CMV-seropositive. Sequencing used PBMCs. The chain combines TRBV19 with TRBJ2-1; the match to TRBD2 covers 7 bases. Written as DNA, the CDR3 is TGTGCCAGTAGTATAGATACGGCTAGCGGAAGGGTCTACAATGAGCAGTTCTTC. Translated: CASSIDTASGRVYNEQFF.